The sequence of this TCR beta chain was determined in a study of T cell clusters in autoimmune cytopenias. This clonotype ranks as medium-sized in terms of frequency. CDR3 length equals 13 residues. Germline loops: CDR1 SQVTM, CDR2 ANQGSEA. TRB was amplified from 250 ng of peripheral blood genomic DNA per sample. One tube held mixed TRB-A and TRB-B primer pools for touch-down PCR. Reprocessing the multiplex PCR reads, TCRdb reports a single entry for every CDR3 protein and omits DNA. Across fewer than 5,500 distinct CDR3 sequences, the top ten clones capture nearly 20% of the sample. This sample was also put to use in a study of T cell repertoires in aging, cancer and after chemotherapy. That investigation notes: Donor ages fell into six groups from 30 or younger up to 70 or older. Healthy donor repertoires were recorded over several months to years and showed clear clonal overlap. Age-matched healthy donors had significantly more diverse, less clonal blood TCR repertoires than untreated cancer patients.

The rearrangement uses TRBV29-1 and TRBJ1-1; TCRdb outputs TRBD1, but without DNA this stays unchecked. This TCR came from a human donor in good health. Input material: peripheral blood. The CDR3 region is CSVGPGLNTEAFF.